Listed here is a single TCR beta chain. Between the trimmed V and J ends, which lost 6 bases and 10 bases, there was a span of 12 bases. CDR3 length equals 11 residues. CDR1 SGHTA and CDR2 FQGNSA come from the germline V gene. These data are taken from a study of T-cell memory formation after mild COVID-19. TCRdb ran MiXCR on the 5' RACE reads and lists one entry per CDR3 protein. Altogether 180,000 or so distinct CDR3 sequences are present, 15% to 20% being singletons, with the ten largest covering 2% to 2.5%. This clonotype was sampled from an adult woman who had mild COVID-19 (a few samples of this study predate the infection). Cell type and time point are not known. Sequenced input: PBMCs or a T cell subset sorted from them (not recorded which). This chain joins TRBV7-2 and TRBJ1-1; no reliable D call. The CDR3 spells CASSLQVTAFF. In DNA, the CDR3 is TGTGCCAGCAGTTTACAAGTGACAGCTTTCTTT.